This is a list of T cell receptor beta chains from one sample in a study of CD8 T cells in ankylosing spondylitis. A single record per CDR3 protein comes from TCRdb applying MiXCR to the 5' RACE reads. The data contain around 130,000 distinct CDR3 sequences, around 8.5% of them singletons. Material for sequencing was blood, either unsorted or a sorted T cell fraction (not recorded which). Every receptor here comes from a male donor with ankylosing spondylitis or in good health (not recorded which). Both conserved end residues are part of each CDR3. The D gene is left open where the match is weak. Clone size is not always given. Where it is, it says once, few, many or a class for expanded clones.

abundance,v_gene,d_gene,j_gene,CDR3nt,CDR3aa
many,TRBV12-3/TRBV12-4,.,TRBJ2-2,TGTGCCAGCAGTTTAGCGGCAGACGGCACCGGGGAGCTGTTTTTT,CASSLAADGTGELFF
.,TRBV4-3,.,TRBJ2-5,TGCGCCAGCAGCCACCCAGGACCCGGAGAGACCCAGTACTTC,CASSHPGPGETQYF
few,TRBV12-3/TRBV12-4,.,TRBJ1-2,TGTGCCAGCATAGGGGGTGTGAGCTATGGCTACACCTTC,CASIGGVSYGYTF
many,TRBV5-6,.,TRBJ2-2,TGTGCCAGCAGCTTGGTGGAAAAATGGGGGACCGGGGAGCTGTTTTTT,CASSLVEKWGTGELFF
many,TRBV27,.,TRBJ1-2,TGTGCCAGCAGTCCGCCCCCGGGGGGGGGCCTCTATGGCTACACCTTC,CASSPPPGGGLYGYTF
many,TRBV20-1,.,TRBJ1-5,TGCAGTGCTCCCGGACCGGGTGTCAGGCATTTT,CSAPGPGVRHF
.,TRBV7-2,TRBD2,TRBJ2-3,TGTGCCAGCAGCTTTAGCGGGGCAGAAACAGATACGCAGTATTTT,CASSFSGAETDTQYF
many,TRBV28,.,TRBJ2-5,TGTGCCAGCAGTGCAAGGATTACAGGGCAAGAGACCCAGTACTTC,CASSARITGQETQYF
.,TRBV7-9,TRBD1,TRBJ2-3,TGTGCCAGCAGCTTCCAGACAGGGGGCTTTGTTACGCAGTATTTT,CASSFQTGGFVTQYF
many,TRBV12-3/TRBV12-4,TRBD1,TRBJ1-5,TGTGCCAGCAGTCGACAGGGATCGGGGAATAGCAATCAGCCCCAGCATTTT,CASSRQGSGNSNQPQHF
many,TRBV5-1,TRBD1,TRBJ1-4,TGCGCCAGCAGCTGGGGACAGGGGGCAACTAATGAAAAACTGTTTTTT,CASSWGQGATNEKLFF
.,TRBV7-9,.,TRBJ2-5,TGTGCCAGCAGCTTAGGGACGGATGGCGAGACCCAGTACTTC,CASSLGTDGETQYF
.,TRBV7-2,TRBD2,TRBJ2-7,TGTGCCAGCAGCTTAGGCTCTAGCGGGAGGTCATACGAGCAGTACTTC,CASSLGSSGRSYEQYF
many,TRBV20-1,TRBD1,TRBJ1-1,TGCAGTGCTAGAGGGGACAGGGTAGAAACTGAAGCTTTCTTT,CSARGDRVETEAFF
few,TRBV18,TRBD2,TRBJ2-1,TGTGCCAGCTCACCATCTAGCGGGAAACTATACAATGAGCAGTTCTTC,CASSPSSGKLYNEQFF
.,TRBV7-2,.,TRBJ2-4,TGTGCCAGCAGCTCGAGCTGGGAGTCGCCCAAAAACATTCAGTACTTC,CASSSSWESPKNIQYF
few,TRBV7-6,.,TRBJ1-4,TGTGCCAGCAGCCAGCGAGGTTTGGGGGTCCATGAAAAACTGTTTTTT,CASSQRGLGVHEKLFF
many,TRBV4-3,TRBD1,TRBJ2-7,TGCGCCAGCAGCGTCCGGGACAGGGACCGCGAGCAGTACTTC,CASSVRDRDREQYF
.,TRBV3-1,TRBD2,TRBJ2-1,TGTGCCAGCAGCCAAGTTCTTGCTAGCGGATACAATGAGCAGTTCTTC,CASSQVLASGYNEQFF
many,TRBV9,.,TRBJ2-2,TGTGCCAGCAGCGTAGATAAGGCGTACACCGGGGAGCTGTTTTTT,CASSVDKAYTGELFF
.,TRBV24-1,TRBD2,TRBJ2-5,TGTGCCACCAGTGGGGGACTAGCGGGAGGGCCGAGAACCCAAGAGACCCAGTACTTC,CATSGGLAGGPRTQETQYF
few,TRBV6-5,TRBD2,TRBJ2-7,TGTGCCAGCAGTTACTCGAAGGTGGCAAGCGGGGGTATTTCCTACGAGCAGTACTTC,CASSYSKVASGGISYEQYF
few,TRBV20-1,.,TRBJ1-5,TGCAGTGCTCGACAAAGGGGTCCACGGTCTTTTCAGCCCCAGCATTTT,CSARQRGPRSFQPQHF
few,TRBV6-1,.,TRBJ2-7,TGTGCCAGCAGGAACTTGGGACGGGGAGGATACGAGCAGTACTTC,CASRNLGRGGYEQYF
.,TRBV7-2,.,TRBJ2-5,TGTGCCACAGAGGAGAACCAAGAGACCCAGTACTTC,CATEENQETQYF
many,TRBV11-2,.,TRBJ2-7,TGTGCCAGCAGCTTAGATCACCCGGCGGAGCAGTACTTC,CASSLDHPAEQYF
many,TRBV20-1,TRBD2,TRBJ2-1,TGCAGTGCTAGGTCCCCGGGGGGGAATGTTAATGAGCAGTTCTTC,CSARSPGGNVNEQFF
many,TRBV5-1,.,TRBJ2-5,TGCGCCAGCAGCTATGTAGGGCTAGATAAAGAGACCCAGTACTTC,CASSYVGLDKETQYF
few,TRBV19,TRBD1,TRBJ1-1,TGTGCCAGTAGTATTATCGCAGGGGGAAACACTGAAGCTTTCTTT,CASSIIAGGNTEAFF
many,TRBV2,.,TRBJ2-5,TGTGCCAGTAGCCGGGGTTCTCAAGAGACCCAGTACTTC,CASSRGSQETQYF
many,TRBV9,.,TRBJ2-2,TGTGCCAGCAGCGTAGAGCCGCAGGGACCCCATGGCACCGGGGAGCTGTTTTTT,CASSVEPQGPHGTGELFF
few,TRBV27,.,TRBJ2-2,TGTGCCAGCAGTCCACGGGGTAGCTTCGTCGGGGAGCTGTTTTTT,CASSPRGSFVGELFF
many,TRBV12-3/TRBV12-4,TRBD2,TRBJ2-1,TGTGCCAGCACCGAGACTAGCGGGAGTTTTGATGAGCAGTTCTTC,CASTETSGSFDEQFF
many,TRBV4-2,.,TRBJ1-3,TGTGCCAGCAGCCAAGATTTGAGAGGTCCCATTCCTGGAAACACCATATATTTT,CASSQDLRGPIPGNTIYF
many,TRBV12-3/TRBV12-4,.,TRBJ2-7,TGTGCCAGCAGTCCCCCGACAGCCTACGAGCAGTACTTC,CASSPPTAYEQYF
.,TRBV7-3,TRBD2,TRBJ2-1,TGTGCCAGCAGCCCAATAGCGGGTGGCTCCTACAATGAGCAGTTCTTC,CASSPIAGGSYNEQFF